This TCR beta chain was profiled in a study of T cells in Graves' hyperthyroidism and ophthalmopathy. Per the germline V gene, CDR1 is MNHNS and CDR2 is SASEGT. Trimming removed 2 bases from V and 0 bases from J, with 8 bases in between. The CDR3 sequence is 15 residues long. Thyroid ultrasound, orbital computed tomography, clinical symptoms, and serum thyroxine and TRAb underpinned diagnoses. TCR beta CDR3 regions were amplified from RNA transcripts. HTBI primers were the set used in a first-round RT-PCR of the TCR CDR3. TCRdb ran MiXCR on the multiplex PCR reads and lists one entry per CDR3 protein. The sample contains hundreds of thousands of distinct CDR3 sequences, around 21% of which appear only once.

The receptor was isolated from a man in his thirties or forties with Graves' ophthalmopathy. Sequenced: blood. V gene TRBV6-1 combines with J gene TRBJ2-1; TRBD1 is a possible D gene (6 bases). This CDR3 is CASSETGSSYNEQFF. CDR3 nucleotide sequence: TGTGCCAGCAGTGAAACAGGGAGCTCCTACAATGAGCAGTTCTTC.